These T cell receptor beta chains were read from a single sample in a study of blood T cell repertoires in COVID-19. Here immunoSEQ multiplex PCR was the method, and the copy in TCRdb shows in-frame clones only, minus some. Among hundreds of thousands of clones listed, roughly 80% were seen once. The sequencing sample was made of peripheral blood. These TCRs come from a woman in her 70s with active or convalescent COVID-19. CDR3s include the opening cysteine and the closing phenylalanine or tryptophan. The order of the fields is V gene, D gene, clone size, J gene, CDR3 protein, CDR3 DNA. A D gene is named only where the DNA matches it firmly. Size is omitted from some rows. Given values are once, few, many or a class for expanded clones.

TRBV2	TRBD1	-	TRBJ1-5	CASSGLGTGVFSSNQPQHF	TGTGCCAGCAGCGGACTCGGGACAGGGGTGTTTTCAAGCAATCAGCCCCAGCATTTT
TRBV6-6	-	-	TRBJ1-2	CASSPQRQGSLLRNYGYTF	TGTGCCAGCAGTCCCCAAAGGCAGGGGTCCTTACTGAGAAACTATGGCTACACCTTC
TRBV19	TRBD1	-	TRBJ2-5	CASSIQGAPTQYF	TGTGCCAGTAGTATCCAGGGGGCCCCGACCCAGTACTTC
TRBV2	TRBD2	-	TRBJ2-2	CASRPLAEANTGELFF	TGTGCCAGCAGGCCCCTAGCGGAGGCGAACACCGGGGAGCTGTTTTTT
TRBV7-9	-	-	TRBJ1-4	CASNSGHPATNEKLFF	TGTGCCAGCAACTCCGGACACCCCGCAACTAATGAAAAACTGTTTTTT
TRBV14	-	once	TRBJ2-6	CASSQRNSGANVLTF	TGTGCCAGCAGCCAACGTAATTCTGGGGCCAACGTCCTGACTTTC
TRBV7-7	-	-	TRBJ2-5	CASSLVVTGETQYF	TGTGCCAGCAGCTTAGTGGTGACGGGAGAGACCCAGTACTTC
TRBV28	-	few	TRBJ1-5	CASSLYRPNGQPQHF	TGTGCCAGCAGTTTATACAGGCCTAATGGACAGCCCCAGCATTTT
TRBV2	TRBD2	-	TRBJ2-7	CASTVGAGAVEQYF	TGTGCCAGCACCGTGGGAGCGGGGGCGGTCGAGCAGTACTTC
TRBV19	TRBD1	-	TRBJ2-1	CATRDRVENEQFF	TGTGCCACCCGGGACAGGGTGGAGAATGAGCAGTTCTTC
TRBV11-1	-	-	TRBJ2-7	CASSSYRAYEQYF	TGTGCCAGCAGCTCTTACAGGGCCTACGAGCAGTACTTC
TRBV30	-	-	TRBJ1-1	CAWSLTGKAFF	TGTGCCTGGAGTCTTACAGGGAAAGCTTTCTTT
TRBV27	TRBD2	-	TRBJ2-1	CASSPTPASGGYEQFF	TGTGCCAGCAGCCCTACTCCGGCTAGCGGGGGCTATGAGCAGTTCTTC
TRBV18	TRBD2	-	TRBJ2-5	CASSGTRSGGSQETQYF	TGTGCCAGCTCAGGGACCAGGAGCGGGGGGAGCCAAGAGACCCAGTACTTC
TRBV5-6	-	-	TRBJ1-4	CASSERQPNEKLFF	TGTGCCAGCAGCGAGCGACAGCCAAATGAAAAACTGTTTTTT
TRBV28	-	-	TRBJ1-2	CASSFRGNYGYTF	TGTGCCAGCAGTTTCCGGGGTAACTATGGCTACACCTTC
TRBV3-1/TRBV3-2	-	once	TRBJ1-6	CASSQGARGLHF	TGTGCCAGCAGCCAAGGGGCCCGTGGCCTCCACTTT
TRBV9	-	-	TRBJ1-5	CASSIDSEDQPQHF	TGTGCCAGCAGCATAGACTCAGAGGATCAGCCCCAGCATTTT
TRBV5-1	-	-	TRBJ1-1	CASSSGWGKNTEAFF	TGCGCCAGCAGTTCGGGATGGGGAAAGAACACTGAAGCTTTCTTT
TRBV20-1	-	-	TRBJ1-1	CSARGNTEAFF	TGCAGTGCTCGGGGGAACACTGAAGCTTTCTTT
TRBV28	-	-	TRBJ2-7	CASSLQGPYEQYF	TGTGCCAGCAGTTTACAGGGGCCTTACGAGCAGTACTTC
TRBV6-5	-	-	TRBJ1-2	CASSYSGGGSYGYTF	TGTGCCAGCAGTTACTCAGGGGGTGGCTCCTATGGCTACACCTTC
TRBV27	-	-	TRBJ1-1	CASSRRGQTEAFF	TGTGCCAGCAGTCGGCGGGGGCAGACTGAAGCTTTCTTT
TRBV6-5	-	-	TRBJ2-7	CASSYSMDSSYEQYF	TGTGCCAGCAGTTACTCGATGGACAGCTCCTACGAGCAGTACTTC
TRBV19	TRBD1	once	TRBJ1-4	CASSPDRGHEKLFF	TGTGCCAGTAGCCCCGACAGGGGGCACGAAAAACTGTTTTTT
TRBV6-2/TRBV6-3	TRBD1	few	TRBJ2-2	CASSYPYTGGTGELFF	TGTGCCAGCAGTTACCCGTATACAGGGGGCACCGGGGAGCTGTTTTTT
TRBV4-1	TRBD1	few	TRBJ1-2	CASSDRGYYGYTF	TGCGCCAGCAGCGACAGGGGATACTATGGCTACACCTTC
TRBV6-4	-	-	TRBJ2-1	CASSESVSLGNEQFF	TGTGCCAGCAGTGAGTCGGTCTCCCTTGGCAATGAGCAGTTCTTC
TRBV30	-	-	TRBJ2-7	CAEGAGYEQYF	TGTGCTGAAGGGGCAGGCTACGAGCAGTACTTC
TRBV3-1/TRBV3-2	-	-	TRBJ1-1	CASSQFPSRSTEAFF	TGTGCCAGCAGCCAATTCCCGTCTCGGAGTACTGAAGCTTTCTTT
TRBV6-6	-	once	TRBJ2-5	CASMRAGETQYF	TGTGCCAGCATGAGGGCCGGGGAGACCCAGTACTTC
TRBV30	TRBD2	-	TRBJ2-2	CARRLADNTGELFF	TGTGCCCGCAGACTAGCGGATAACACCGGGGAGCTGTTTTTT
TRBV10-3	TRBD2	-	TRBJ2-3	CAISGLAGTTDTQYF	TGTGCCATCAGTGGACTAGCGGGGACCACAGATACGCAGTATTTT
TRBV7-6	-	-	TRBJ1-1	CASSLGTEAFF	TGTGCCAGCAGCCTCGGCACTGAAGCTTTCTTT
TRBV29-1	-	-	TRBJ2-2	CSVRRQFNTGELFF	TGCAGCGTTCGTCGTCAGTTTAACACCGGGGAGCTGTTTTTT
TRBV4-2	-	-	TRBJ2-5	CASSHSIQAGMLVTQYF	TGTGCCAGCAGCCATAGCATTCAGGCAGGGATGCTAGTGACCCAGTACTTC
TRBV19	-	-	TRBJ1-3	CASHNGNTIYF	TGTGCCAGTCACAATGGAAACACCATATATTTT
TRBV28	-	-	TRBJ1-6	CASTGGRGYNSPLHF	TGTGCCAGCACCGGGGGACGGGGGTATAATTCACCCCTCCACTTT
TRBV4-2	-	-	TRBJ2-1	CASSQDGAEREQFF	TGTGCCAGCAGCCAAGATGGGGCGGAGAGAGAGCAGTTCTTC
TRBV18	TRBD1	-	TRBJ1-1	CASSPSRGQWNTEAFF	TGTGCCAGCTCACCTTCCAGGGGGCAGTGGAACACTGAAGCTTTCTTT
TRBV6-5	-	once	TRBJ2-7	CASSDSSYEQYF	TGTGCCAGCAGTGACTCATCATACGAGCAGTACTTC